The sequence of this T cell receptor (beta chain) was determined in a study of T cells in Graves' hyperthyroidism and ophthalmopathy (dated by TCRdb to the late 2010s). Regarding the complete study: Peripheral blood samples were taken at initial diagnosis, before any treatment was given. TCR V-J signatures able to tell the groups apart were searched for in a discovery cohort of 90 to 100 patients, of whom more than 40 had Graves' ophthalmopathy and about 60 had stable Graves' hyperthyroidism. Whether ophthalmopathy could be predicted prospectively was tested in an independent validation cohort made up of 18 to 20 hyperthyroidism patients plus 17 patients who later progressed to ophthalmopathy. For training and testing, the roughly 100 patients in the discovery cohort were randomly divided in a 7:3 ratio. In several Graves' hyperthyroidism patients, the study also compared T-cell repertoires from thyroid tissue with T-cell repertoires from blood. Following sampling, methimazole starting at 30 mg daily was given to hyperthyroidism patients, and high-dose intravenous methylprednisolone was given to ophthalmopathy patients. The paper reports TCR Vbeta CDR3 sequencing of some 140 peripheral blood samples: 43 ophthalmopathy, 70 to 85 hyperthyroidism and approximately 17 progressor patients. Results the study describes overall, beyond this receptor: In validation, the model predicted progression to ophthalmopathy a median of around 6.5 months before onset, with roughly 71% sensitivity and 72.22% specificity. Sample size was not statistically predetermined, and blinding of investigators to group allocation was not performed. Blood samples also contained most of the expanded thyroid clonotypes (frequency above 0.001), which suggests that blood repertoires may reflect thyroid immune responses. In cross-validation, a model built on a 13 V-J signature told ophthalmopathy apart from stable hyperthyroidism with under 90% sensitivity and 81% to 82% specificity, and in testing the same model reached 80%/75%.

V lost 0 bases and J lost 11 bases; the stretch between them is 14 bases long. Reading from cysteine to phenylalanine, the CDR3 counts 14 amino acids. Just CDR3 DNA is preserved here, 42 bases in frame from base 1. The CDR1 and CDR2 encoded by the germline V gene are MGHRA and YSYEKL. Amplification of TCR beta CDR3 regions was carried out from RNA transcripts. For the first round of RT-PCR on the TCR CDR3, the HTBI primer set was used together with the Qiagen OneStep RT-PCR kit. The libraries were constructed in a second round of multiplex PCR and then size-selected and purified. Sequencing of the libraries was done on an Illumina HiSeq2000 using paired-end 100 bp reads. Under the source paper's analysis protocol: SOAPnuke was used to process the raw data, removing reads that contained adapters or uncalled bases, had a mean Phred below 15, or lacked an exact match to the constant primer or identifier. COPE v1.2.5 was used to merge high-quality paired reads, and clonotypes were defined as unique nucleotide sequences. MiTCR v1.1 was used to align clonotypes to the IMGT TRBV, TRBD and TRBJ reference segments. Only V-J combinations with frequency above 0.0001, covering roughly 99% of repertoires, were analysed. A TCS score was defined as the ratio between F50 (clonal expansion) and ExV (chaos), using BLOSUM62-based TCRdist between CDR3 peptides within each V-J. Welch's t-statistics and random forest reduced around 520 V-J features to about 13, which were used in a naive Bayes classifier (R e1071). The Morisita-Horn index was used to measure how similar the thyroid and blood repertoires were. The public reads were reprocessed in TCRdb via fastp at Q25 and MiXCR, keeping in-frame beta chains. Each record represents a unique CDR3 protein, reported with the most common genes and DNA among its rows. These V and J calls are TCRdb output, not the study's own analysis. This sample has nearly 750,000 distinct CDR3 sequences in its table, and around a third of those were observed once. 30% to 40% of the sample rests with the top ten.

This clonotype occurred many times. Its binding antigen is unknown. Nothing much larger sits one base from this clone, and base qualities are not available. Stable Graves' hyperthyroidism was defined as no progression to ophthalmopathy during 18 months of follow-up. Hyperthyroidism patients were aged 18 to 65 years and newly diagnosed, with disease duration of less than 2 months. Exclusion was applied to patients with uncontrolled infections, other autoimmune diseases, pregnancy or lactation. Diagnoses were established on the basis of clinical symptoms, serum thyroxine and TRAb, thyroid ultrasound, and orbital computed tomography. Ficoll-Paque density gradient centrifugation was used to isolate PBMCs from 8 to 10 ml of fresh peripheral blood. Total RNA was extracted with Trizol reagent, and quality was checked on an Agilent 2100 Bioanalyzer.

The source material was blood. The TCR was taken from a middle-aged woman with Graves' hyperthyroidism. The chain links TRBV4-1 with TRBJ1-5, with the D gene not clear enough to name. The CDR3 region: CASSQDLGEFTQHF. The DNA sequence reads TGCGCCAGCAGCCAAGATCTTGGGGAATTTACCCAGCATTTT.